The rows below give T cell receptor beta chains drawn from one sample of a study of CD8+CD57+ T cells in acquired aplastic anemia. TCRdb re-called the reads with MiXCR, one entry per CDR3 protein. The data hold 150,000 to 200,000 distinct CDR3 sequences, with 63% observed a single time. What was sequenced was sorted CD4+, CD8+, or CD8+CD57+ T cells (not recorded which) from PBMCs. These receptors were obtained from a human donor with aplastic anemia. Both conserved end residues are part of each CDR3. Each record gives: D gene, J gene, V gene, CDR3 protein. The D gene is left open where the match is weak.

NA TRBJ2-7 TRBV10-3 CAINNLYEQYF
TRBD2 TRBJ2-7 TRBV29-1 CSVGGLAGGNPYEQYF
NA TRBJ1-2 TRBV24-1 CATSDRDTDGYTF
NA TRBJ2-3 TRBV20-1 CSALIGGGTDTQYF
NA TRBJ2-7 TRBV7-3 CASSSLRGYEQYF
TRBD2 TRBJ2-5 TRBV2 CAGSPGTSGGQETQYF
TRBD2 TRBJ2-3 TRBV5-4 CASSQAHHGRETDTQYF
TRBD1 TRBJ1-2 TRBV7-9 CASSPTGTGGFNYGYTF
TRBD1 TRBJ2-4 TRBV25-1 CASSEPTWTGPKNIQYF
TRBD1 TRBJ1-6 TRBV6-1 CASSTTGGESPLHF
TRBD2 TRBJ2-3 TRBV29-1 CSVSGSGTDTQYF
TRBD1 TRBJ1-3 TRBV2 CASSESRGQIISPDYF
NA TRBJ1-6 TRBV6-4 CASSDGDTNSPLHF
NA TRBJ1-2 TRBV20-1 CSARGQRGYTF
NA TRBJ2-7 TRBV15 CAAESLASHEQYF
NA TRBJ1-5 TRBV29-1 CSVANSNQPQHF
NA TRBJ1-1 TRBV6-5 CASSPLQEASTEAFF
TRBD1 TRBJ1-1 TRBV20-1 CSARTGNTEAFF
TRBD2 TRBJ2-7 TRBV11-3 CASSGLAVYEQYF
NA NA TRBV6-5 CASSPGSPAVYNEQFF
NA TRBJ2-3 TRBV15 CATSSNIADTQYF